This TCR beta chain was recorded in a study of control samples from healthy donors and cancer patients. The data were produced by immunoSEQ multiplex PCR, yet TCRdb's version contains in-frame clones alone and is incomplete. Of roughly 220,000 clones listed, roughly 94% are singletons. This CDR3 region has 12 residues. Deletions cut 3 bases from V and 7 bases from J, with 4 bases between. This clone was counted once. The source material was blood. The sequence was collected from a middle-aged man in good health. The V gene is TRBV12-3 or TRBV12-4, the J gene TRBJ1-6; no clear D. CDR3 region: CASSLRNSPLHF. CDR3 DNA: TGTGCCAGCAGTTTGAGGAATTCACCCCTCCACTTT.